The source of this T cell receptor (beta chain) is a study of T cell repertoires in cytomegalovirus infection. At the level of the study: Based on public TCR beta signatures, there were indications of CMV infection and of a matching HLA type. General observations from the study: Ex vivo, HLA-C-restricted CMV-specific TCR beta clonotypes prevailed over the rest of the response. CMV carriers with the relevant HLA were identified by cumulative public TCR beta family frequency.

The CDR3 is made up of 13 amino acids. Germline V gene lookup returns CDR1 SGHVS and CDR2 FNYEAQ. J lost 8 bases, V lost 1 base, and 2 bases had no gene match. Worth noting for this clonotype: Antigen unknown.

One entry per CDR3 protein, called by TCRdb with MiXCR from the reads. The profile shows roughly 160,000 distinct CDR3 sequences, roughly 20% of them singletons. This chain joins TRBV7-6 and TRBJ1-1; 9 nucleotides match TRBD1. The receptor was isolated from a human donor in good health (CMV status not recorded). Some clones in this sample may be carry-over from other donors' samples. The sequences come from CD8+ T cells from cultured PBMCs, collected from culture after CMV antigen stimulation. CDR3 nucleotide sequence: TGTGCCAGCAGCTTAGGCGGGACAGGGGAAGCTTTCTTT. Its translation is CASSLGGTGEAFF.